This TCR beta chain was documented in a study of T cell repertoires in cytomegalovirus infection. After removal of 2 bases from V and 6 bases from J, the junction contained 3 bases not matched to a gene. The CDR3 sequence is 14 residues long. CDR1 and CDR2 from the germline V gene are LNHDA and SQIVND (reference sequence). TCRdb ran MiXCR on the reads and lists one entry per CDR3 protein. This sample has more than 250,000 distinct CDR3 sequences, with roughly an eighth found just once. The sequence came from a human donor in good health (CMV status not recorded). Some clones in this sample may be carry-over from other donors' samples. The chain combines TRBV19 with TRBJ2-2; 7 bases fit TRBD2. Sequenced: PBMCs. CDR3 amino acids: CASSISLAAGELFF. The CDR3 coding sequence is TGTGCCAGTAGTATAAGTCTAGCGGCCGGGGAGCTGTTTTTT.